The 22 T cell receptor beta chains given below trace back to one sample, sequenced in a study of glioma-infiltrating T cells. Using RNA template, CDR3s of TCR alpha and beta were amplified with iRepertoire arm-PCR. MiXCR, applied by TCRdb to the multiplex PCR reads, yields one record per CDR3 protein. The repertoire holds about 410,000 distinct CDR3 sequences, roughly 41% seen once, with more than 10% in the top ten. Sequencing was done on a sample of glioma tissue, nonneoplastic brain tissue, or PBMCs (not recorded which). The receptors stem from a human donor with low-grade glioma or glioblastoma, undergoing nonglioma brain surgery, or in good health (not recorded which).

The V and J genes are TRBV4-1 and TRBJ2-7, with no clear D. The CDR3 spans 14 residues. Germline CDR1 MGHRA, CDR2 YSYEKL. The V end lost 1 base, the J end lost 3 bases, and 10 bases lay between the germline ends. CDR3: CASSQGSSYYEQYF. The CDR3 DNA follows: TGCGCCAGCAGCCAAGGTTCTTCATACTACGAGCAGTACTTC.

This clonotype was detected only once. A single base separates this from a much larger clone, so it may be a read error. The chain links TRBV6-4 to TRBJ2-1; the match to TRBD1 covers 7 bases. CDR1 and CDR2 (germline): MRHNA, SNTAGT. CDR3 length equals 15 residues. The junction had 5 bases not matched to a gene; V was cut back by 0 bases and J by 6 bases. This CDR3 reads CASSDSGTEANEQFF. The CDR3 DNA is TGTGCCAGCAGTGACTCGGGGACAGAAGCCAATGAGCAGTTCTTC.

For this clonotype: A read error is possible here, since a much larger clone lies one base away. CDR3 sequence (DNA): TGTGCCAGCGGTCCTTACAGCACCTATGGCTACACCTTC. It translates to CASGPYSTYGYTF. The chain links TRBV6-6 to TRBJ1-2; no reliable D call. Looked up from germline, CDR1 is MNHNY and CDR2 is SVGAGI (reference sequence). The length of the CDR3 is 13 residues. The germline V and J ends were trimmed by 8 bases and 4 bases, with 14 bases remaining between them.

This CDR3 is CASSHGAQIGGEQFF. The CDR3 DNA follows: TGTGCCAGCAGCCATGGGGCCCAAATTGGAGGTGAGCAGTTCTTC. The chain carries TRBV27 and TRBJ2-1; D might be TRBD1 or TRBD2, each matching 5 bases. Per the germline V gene, CDR1 is MNHEY and CDR2 is SMNVEV (reference sequence). The V end lost 6 bases, the J end lost 9 bases, and 21 bases lay between the germline ends. There are 15 residues in the CDR3.

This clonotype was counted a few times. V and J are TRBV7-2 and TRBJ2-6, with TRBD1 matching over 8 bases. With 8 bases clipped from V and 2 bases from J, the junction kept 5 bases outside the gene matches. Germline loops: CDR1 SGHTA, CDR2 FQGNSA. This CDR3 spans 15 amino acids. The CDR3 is CASGQGGPGANVLTF. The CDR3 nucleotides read TGTGCCAGCGGACAGGGTGGGCCTGGGGCCAACGTCCTGACTTTC. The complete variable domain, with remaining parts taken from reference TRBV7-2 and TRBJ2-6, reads GAGVSQSPSNKVTEKGKDVELRCDPISGHTALYWYRQSLGQGLEFLIYFQGNSAPDKSGLPSDRFSAERTGGSVSTLTIQRTQQEDSAVYLCASGQGGPGANVLTFGAGSRLTVL.

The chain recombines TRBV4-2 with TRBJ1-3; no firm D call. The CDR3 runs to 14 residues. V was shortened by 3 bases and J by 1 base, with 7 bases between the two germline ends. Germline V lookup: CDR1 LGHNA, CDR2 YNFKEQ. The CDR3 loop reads CASSHRGSGNTIYF. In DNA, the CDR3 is TGTGCCAGCAGCCATAGAGGATCTGGAAACACCATATATTTT.

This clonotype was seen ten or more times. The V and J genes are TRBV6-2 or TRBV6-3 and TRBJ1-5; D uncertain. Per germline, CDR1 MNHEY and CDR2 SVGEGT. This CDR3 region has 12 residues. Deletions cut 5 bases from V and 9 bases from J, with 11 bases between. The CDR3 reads CASSPPTRPQHF. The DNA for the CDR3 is TGTGCCAGCAGTCCCCCCACGCGGCCCCAGCATTTT.

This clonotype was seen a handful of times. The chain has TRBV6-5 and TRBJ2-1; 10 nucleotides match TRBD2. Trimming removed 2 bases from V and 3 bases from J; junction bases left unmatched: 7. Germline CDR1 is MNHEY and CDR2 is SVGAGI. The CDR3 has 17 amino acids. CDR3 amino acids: CASSYTPSSGSYNEQFF. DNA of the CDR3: TGTGCCAGCAGTTACACCCCCTCTAGCGGGAGCTACAATGAGCAGTTCTTC.

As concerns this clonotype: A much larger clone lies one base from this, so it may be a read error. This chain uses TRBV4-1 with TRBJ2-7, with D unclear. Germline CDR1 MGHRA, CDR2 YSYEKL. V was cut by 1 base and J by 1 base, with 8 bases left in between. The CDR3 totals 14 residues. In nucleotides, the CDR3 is TGCGCCAGCAGCCAAGGCCAGCAGTCCTACGAGCAGTACTTC. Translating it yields CASSQGQQSYEQYF.

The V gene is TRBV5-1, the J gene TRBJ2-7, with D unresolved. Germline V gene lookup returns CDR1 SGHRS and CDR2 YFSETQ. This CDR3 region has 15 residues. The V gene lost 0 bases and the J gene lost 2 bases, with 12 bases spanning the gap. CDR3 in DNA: TGCGCCAGCAGCTTGGTATCCTACCCACCCTACGAGCAGTACTTC. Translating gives CASSLVSYPPYEQYF.

This chain's CDR3 is CASSYWDEQFF. CDR3 DNA sequence: TGTGCCAGCAGCTACTGGGATGAGCAGTTCTTC. The V call is TRBV3-1, the J call TRBJ2-1; D gene ambiguous. This CDR3 contains 11 residues. The V and J ends lost 5 bases and 8 bases respectively, with 7 bases between them. CDR1 and CDR2 from the germline V gene are LGHDT and YNNKEL (reference sequence).

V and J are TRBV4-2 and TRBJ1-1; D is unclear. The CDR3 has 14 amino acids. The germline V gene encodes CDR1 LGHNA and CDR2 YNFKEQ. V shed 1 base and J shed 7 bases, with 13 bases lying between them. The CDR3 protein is CASSQARVRNEAFF. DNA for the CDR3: TGTGCCAGCAGCCAAGCCCGGGTGCGGAATGAAGCTTTCTTT.

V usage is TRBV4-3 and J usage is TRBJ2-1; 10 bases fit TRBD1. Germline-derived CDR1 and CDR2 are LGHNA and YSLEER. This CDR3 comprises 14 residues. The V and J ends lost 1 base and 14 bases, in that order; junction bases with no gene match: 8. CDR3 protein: CASSQAPRTGGEFF. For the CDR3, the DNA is TGCGCCAGCAGCCAAGCTCCTCGGACAGGGGGAGAGTTCTTC.

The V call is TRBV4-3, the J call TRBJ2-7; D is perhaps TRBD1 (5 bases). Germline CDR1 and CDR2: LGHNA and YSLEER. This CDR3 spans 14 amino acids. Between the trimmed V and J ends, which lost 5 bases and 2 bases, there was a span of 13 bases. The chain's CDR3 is CASSATPGTYEQYF. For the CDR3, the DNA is TGCGCCAGCAGCGCAACTCCAGGGACCTACGAGCAGTACTTC.

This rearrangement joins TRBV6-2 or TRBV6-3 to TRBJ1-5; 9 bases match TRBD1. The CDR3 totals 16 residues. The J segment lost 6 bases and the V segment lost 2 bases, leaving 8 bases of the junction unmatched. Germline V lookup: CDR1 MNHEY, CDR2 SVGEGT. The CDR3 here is CASSYRRDRDRQPQHF. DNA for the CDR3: TGTGCCAGCAGTTACCGCAGGGACAGGGACCGTCAGCCCCAGCATTTT.

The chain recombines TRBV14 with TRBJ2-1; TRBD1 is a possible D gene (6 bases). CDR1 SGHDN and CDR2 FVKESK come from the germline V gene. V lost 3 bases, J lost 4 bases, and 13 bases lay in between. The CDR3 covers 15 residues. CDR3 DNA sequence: TGTGCCAGCAGCCACCCGGGACATCAGTACAATGAGCAGTTCTTC. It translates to CASSHPGHQYNEQFF.

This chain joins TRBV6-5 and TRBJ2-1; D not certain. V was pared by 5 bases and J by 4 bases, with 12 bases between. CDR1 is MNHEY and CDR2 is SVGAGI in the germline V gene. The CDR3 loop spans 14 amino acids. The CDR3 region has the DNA TGTGCCAGCAGTGGGGTCGACTGGTACAATGAGCAGTTCTTC. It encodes CASSGVDWYNEQFF.

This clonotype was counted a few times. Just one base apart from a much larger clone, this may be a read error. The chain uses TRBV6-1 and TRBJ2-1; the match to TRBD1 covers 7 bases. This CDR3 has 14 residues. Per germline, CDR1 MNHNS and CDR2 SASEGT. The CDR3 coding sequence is TGTGCCAGCAGTAGAACAGGGGCCGACAATGGGCAGTTCTTC. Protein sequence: CASSRTGADNGQFF.

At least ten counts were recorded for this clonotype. The CDR3 loop reads CASTRYGSYSYEQYF. Here the CDR3 DNA reads TGTGCCAGCACCCGTTATGGGAGTTACTCCTACGAGCAGTACTTC. The genes are TRBV6-1 and TRBJ2-7; D might be TRBD2 (5 bases). The V and J ends lost 7 bases and 0 bases respectively, with 16 bases between them. CDR1 and CDR2 (germline): MNHNS, SASEGT. The CDR3 has 15 residues.

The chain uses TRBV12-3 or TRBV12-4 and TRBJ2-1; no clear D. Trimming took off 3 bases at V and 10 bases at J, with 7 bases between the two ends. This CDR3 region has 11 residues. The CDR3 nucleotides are TGTGCCAGCAGTTTTTCGTTCGAGCAGTTCTTC. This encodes CASSFSFEQFF.

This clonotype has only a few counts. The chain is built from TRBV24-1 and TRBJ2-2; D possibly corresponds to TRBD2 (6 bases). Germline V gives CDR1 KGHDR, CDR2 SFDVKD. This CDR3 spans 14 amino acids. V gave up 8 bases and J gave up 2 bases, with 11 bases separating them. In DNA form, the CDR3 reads TGTGCCACCAAGGGTAGCGGTAACACCGGGGAGCTGTTTTTT. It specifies CATKGSGNTGELFF.

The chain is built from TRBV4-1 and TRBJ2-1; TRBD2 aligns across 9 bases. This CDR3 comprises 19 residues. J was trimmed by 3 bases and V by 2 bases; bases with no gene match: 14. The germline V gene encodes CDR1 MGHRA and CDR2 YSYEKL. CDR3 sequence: CASSQRGGLTSGHYNEQFF. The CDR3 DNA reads TGCGCCAGCAGCCAAAGGGGCGGATTGACTAGCGGACACTACAATGAGCAGTTCTTC.